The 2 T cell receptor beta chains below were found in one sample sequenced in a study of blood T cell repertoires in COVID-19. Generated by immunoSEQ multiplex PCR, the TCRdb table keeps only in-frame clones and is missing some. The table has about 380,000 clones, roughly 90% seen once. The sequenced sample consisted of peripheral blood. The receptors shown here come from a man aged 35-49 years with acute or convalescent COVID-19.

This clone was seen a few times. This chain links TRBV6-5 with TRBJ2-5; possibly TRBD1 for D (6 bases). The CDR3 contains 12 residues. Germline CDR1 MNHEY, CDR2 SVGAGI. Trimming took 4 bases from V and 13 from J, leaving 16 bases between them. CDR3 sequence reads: CASSSGQSRLYF. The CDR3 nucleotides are TGTGCCAGCAGTTCCGGACAGAGTCGGCTGTACTTC.

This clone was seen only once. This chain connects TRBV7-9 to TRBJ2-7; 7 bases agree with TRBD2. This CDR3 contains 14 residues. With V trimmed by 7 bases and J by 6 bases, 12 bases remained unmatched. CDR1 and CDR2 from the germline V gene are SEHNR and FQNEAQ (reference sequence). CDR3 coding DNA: TGTGCCAGCACTTCTTCAAGGGGAGGGAGCGAGCAGTACTTC. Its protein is CASTSSRGGSEQYF.